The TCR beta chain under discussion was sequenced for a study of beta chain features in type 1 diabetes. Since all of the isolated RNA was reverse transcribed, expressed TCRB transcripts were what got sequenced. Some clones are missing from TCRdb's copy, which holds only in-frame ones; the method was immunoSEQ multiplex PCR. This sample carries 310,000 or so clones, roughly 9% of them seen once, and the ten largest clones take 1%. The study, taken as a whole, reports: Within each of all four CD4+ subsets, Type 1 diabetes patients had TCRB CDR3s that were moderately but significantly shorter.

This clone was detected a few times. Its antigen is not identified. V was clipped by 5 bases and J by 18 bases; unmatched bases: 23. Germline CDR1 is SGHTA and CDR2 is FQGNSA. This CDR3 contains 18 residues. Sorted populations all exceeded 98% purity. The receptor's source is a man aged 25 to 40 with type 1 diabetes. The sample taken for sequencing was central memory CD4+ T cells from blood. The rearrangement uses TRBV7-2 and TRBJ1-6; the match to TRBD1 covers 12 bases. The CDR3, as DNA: TGTGCCAGCAGCCCCCCACTCAGGGACAGGGGGCGCCCTGGTTTTCCCCACTTT. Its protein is CASSPPLRDRGRPGFPHF.